This TCR beta chain comes out of a study of blood T cell repertoires in COVID-19. Looking at the study overall: The cDNA or gDNA used as material had been derived from T cells, B-cell-depleted T cells, or PBMCs.

Germline lookup yields CDR1 SEHNR and CDR2 FQNEAQ (reference sequence). CDR3 length equals 13 residues. The ends were cut back, 4 bases at V and 1 base at J, with 7 bases in the middle. Original data processing: It was from reference gene primer amplification that nucleated cell counts were estimated. Data came from immunoSEQ multiplex PCR; TCRdb stores just in-frame clones and leaves some out. That table is the source of V, J and clone size, and D and trimming were worked out from the DNA. The sample carries about 140,000 clones, 86% recorded once. The source material was peripheral blood. This sequence was found in a woman aged 55-75 years with acute or convalescent COVID-19. The chain combines TRBV7-9 with TRBJ1-1; D perhaps matches TRBD1 (5 bases). The CDR3 coding sequence is TGTGCCAGCAGCTGGACAACGAACACTGAAGCTTTCTTT. Its protein product is CASSWTTNTEAFF.